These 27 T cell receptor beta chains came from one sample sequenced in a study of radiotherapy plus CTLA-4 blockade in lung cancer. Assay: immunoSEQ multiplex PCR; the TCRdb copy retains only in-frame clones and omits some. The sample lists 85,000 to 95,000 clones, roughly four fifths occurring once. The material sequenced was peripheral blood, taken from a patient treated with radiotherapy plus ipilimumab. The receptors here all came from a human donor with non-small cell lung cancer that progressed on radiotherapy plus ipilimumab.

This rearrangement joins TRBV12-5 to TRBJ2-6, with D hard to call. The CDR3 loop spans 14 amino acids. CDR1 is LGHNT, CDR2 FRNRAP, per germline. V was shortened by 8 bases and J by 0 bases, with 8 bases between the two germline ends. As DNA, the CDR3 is TGTGCTAGTAGTAGTACCTCTGGGGCCAACGTCCTGACTTTC. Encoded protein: CASSSTSGANVLTF.

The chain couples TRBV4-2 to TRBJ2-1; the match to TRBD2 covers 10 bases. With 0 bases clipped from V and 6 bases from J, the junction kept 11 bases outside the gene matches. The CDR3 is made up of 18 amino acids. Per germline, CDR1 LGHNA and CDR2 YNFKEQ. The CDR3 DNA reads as TGTGCCAGCAGCCAAGATCCGCTAGCGGGAGTCGGCGGCAATGAGCAGTTCTTC. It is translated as CASSQDPLAGVGGNEQFF.

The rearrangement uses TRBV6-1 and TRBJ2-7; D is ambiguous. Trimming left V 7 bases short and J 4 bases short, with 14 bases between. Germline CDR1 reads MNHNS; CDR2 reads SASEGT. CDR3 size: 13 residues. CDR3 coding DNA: TGTGCCAGCACGCGCGGAAGTGGGTACGAGCAGTACGTC. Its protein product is CASTRGSGYEQYV.

The CDR3 bases are TGCGCCAGCAGCCAAGATCCAGCTAACTATGGCTACACCTTC. As protein: CASSQDPANYGYTF. The chain joins TRBV4-1 to TRBJ1-2, with D uncertain. Germline V CDR1 and CDR2: MGHRA, YSYEKL. Trimming shortened V by 0 bases and J by 0 bases, and 5 bases separated the two germline ends. The CDR3 is 14 residues long.

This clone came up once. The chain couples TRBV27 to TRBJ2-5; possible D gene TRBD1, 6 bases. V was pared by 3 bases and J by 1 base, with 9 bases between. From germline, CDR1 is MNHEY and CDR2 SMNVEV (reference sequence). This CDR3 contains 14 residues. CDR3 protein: CASSFEDSQETQYF. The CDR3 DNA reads TGTGCCAGCAGTTTCGAGGACAGCCAAGAGACCCAGTACTTC.

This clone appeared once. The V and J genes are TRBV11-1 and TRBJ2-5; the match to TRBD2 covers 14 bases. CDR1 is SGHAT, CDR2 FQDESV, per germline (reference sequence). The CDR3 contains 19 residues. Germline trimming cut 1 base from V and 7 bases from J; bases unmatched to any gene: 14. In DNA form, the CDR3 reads TGTGCCAGCAGCTTAGTATCACCGGGACTAGCGGGAGAACGGGCGACCCAGTACTTC. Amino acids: CASSLVSPGLAGERATQYF.

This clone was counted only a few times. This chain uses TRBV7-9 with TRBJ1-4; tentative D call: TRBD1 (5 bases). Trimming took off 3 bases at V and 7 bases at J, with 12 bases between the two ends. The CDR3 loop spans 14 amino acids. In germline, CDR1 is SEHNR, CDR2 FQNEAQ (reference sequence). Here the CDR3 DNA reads TGTGCCAGCAGCTTTAACGGGGCTACTGAAAAACTGTTTTTT. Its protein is CASSFNGATEKLFF. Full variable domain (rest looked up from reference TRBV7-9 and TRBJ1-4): DTGVSQNPRHKITKRGQNVTFRCDPISEHNRLYWYRQTLGQGPEFLTYFQNEAQLEKSRLLSDRFSAERPKGSFSTLEIQRTEQGDSAMYLCASSFNGATEKLFFGSGTQLSVL.

For the CDR3, the DNA is TGTGCCAGCAGTGACCAGGGCAATCAGCCCCAGCATTTT. Encoded protein: CASSDQGNQPQHF. The V call is TRBV2, the J call TRBJ1-5, with unresolved D. The V gene's germline CDR1 is SNHLY and CDR2 FYNNEI. V was shortened by 3 bases and J by 2 bases, with 5 bases between the two germline ends. The CDR3 has 13 residues.

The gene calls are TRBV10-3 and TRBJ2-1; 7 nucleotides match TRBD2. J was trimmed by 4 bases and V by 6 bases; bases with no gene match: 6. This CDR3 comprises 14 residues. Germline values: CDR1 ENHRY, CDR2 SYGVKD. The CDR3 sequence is CAIRGQGGYNEQFF. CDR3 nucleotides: TGTGCCATCAGGGGTCAGGGAGGGTACAATGAGCAGTTCTTC.

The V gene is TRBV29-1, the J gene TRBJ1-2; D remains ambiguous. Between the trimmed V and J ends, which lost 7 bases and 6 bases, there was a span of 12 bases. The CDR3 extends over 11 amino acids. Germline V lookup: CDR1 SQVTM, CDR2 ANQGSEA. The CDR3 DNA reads TGCAGCGCTGTGGGCCCCAATGGCTACACCTTC. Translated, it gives CSAVGPNGYTF.

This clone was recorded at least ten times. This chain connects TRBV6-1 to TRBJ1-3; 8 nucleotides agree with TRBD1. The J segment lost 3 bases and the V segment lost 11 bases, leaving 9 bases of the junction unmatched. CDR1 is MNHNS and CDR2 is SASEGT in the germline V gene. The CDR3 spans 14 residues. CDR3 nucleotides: TGTGCCGCAGTGCAGGGGGCAGTTGGAAACACCATATATTTT. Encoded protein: CAAVQGAVGNTIYF.

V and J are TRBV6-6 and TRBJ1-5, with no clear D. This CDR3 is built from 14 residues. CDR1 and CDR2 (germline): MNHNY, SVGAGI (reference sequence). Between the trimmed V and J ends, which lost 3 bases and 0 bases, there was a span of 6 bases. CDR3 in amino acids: CASSYQDSNQPQHF. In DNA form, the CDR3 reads TGTGCCAGCAGTTATCAGGATAGCAATCAGCCCCAGCATTTT.

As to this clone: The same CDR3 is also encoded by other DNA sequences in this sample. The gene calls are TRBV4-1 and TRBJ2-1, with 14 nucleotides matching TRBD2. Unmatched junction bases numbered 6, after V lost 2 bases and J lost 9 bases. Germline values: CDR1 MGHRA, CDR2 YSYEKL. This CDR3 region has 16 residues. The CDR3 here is CASSQPTSGRAREQFF. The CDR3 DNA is TGCGCCAGCAGCCAACCGACTAGCGGGAGGGCCCGTGAGCAGTTCTTC.

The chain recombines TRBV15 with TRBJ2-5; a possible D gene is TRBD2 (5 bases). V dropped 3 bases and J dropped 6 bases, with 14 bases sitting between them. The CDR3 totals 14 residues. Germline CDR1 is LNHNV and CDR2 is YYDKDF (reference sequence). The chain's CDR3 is CATSSGEPQKTQYF. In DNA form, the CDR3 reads TGTGCCACCAGCAGTGGGGAGCCTCAGAAGACCCAGTACTTC.

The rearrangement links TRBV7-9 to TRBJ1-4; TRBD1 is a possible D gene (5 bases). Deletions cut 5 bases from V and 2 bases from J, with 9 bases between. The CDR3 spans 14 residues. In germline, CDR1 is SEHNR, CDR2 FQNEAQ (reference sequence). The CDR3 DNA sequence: TGTGCCAGCAGCCCAGGGTGGACTAATGAAAAACTGTTTTTT. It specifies CASSPGWTNEKLFF.

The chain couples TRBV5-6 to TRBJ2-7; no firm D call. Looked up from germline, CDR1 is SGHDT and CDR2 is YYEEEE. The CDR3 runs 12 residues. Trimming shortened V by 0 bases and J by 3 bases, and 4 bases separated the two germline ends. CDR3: CASSLGRYEQYF. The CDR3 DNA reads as TGTGCCAGCAGCTTGGGGCGCTACGAGCAGTACTTC.

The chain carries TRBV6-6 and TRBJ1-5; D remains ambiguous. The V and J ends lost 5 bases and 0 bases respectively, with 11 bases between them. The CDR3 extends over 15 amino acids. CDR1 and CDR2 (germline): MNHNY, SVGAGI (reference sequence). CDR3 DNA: TGTGCCAGCAGTCTGGACGGAGATAGCAATCAGCCCCAGCATTTT. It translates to CASSLDGDSNQPQHF.

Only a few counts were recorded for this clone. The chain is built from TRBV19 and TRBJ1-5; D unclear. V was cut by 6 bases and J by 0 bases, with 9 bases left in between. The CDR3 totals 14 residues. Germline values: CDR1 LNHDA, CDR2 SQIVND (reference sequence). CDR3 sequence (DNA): TGTGCCAGTAGGGAACGGTATAGCAATCAGCCCCAGCATTTT. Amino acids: CASRERYSNQPQHF.

The CDR3 DNA follows: TGTGCCAGCAGCGGAGTCACAGGGCATAGAGGCTACACCTTC. It codes for CASSGVTGHRGYTF. This rearrangement joins TRBV5-6 to TRBJ1-2; possibly TRBD1 for D (6 bases). V lost 4 bases and J 8 bases, leaving 18 bases between the germline ends. The CDR3 spans 14 residues. Germline V gene lookup returns CDR1 SGHDT and CDR2 YYEEEE.

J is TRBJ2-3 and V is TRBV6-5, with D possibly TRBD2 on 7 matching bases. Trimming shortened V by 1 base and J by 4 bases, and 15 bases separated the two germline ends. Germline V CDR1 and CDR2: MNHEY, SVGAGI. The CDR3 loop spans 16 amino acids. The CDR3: CASSYLGGGGPDTQYF. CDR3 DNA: TGTGCCAGCAGTTACTTAGGGGGAGGGGGGCCAGATACGCAGTATTTT.

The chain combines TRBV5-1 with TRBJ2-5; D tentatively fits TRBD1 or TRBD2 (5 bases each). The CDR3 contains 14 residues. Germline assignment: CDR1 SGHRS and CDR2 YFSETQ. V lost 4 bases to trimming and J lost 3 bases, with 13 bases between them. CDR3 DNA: TGCGCCAGCAGCGGGGCCAGCGGAGAAGAGACCCAGTACTTC. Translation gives CASSGASGEETQYF. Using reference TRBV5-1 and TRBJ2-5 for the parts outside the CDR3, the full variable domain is KAGVTQTPRYLIKTRGQQVTLSCSPISGHRSVSWYQQTPGQGLQFLFEYFSETQRNKGNFPGRFSGRQFSNSRSEMNVSTLELGDSALYLCASSGASGEETQYFGPGTRLLVL.

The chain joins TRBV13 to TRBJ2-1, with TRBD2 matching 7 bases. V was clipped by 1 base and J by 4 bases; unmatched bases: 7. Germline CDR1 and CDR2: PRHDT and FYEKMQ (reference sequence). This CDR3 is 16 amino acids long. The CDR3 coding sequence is TGTGCCAGCAGCTTAGTATCTAGCGGAGGATACAATGAGCAGTTCTTC. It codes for CASSLVSSGGYNEQFF. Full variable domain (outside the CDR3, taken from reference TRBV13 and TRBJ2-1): AAGVIQSPRHLIKEKRETATLKCYPIPRHDTVYWYQQGPGQDPQFLISFYEKMQSDKGSIPDRFSAQQFSDYHSELNMSSLELGDSALYFCASSLVSSGGYNEQFFGPGTRLTVL.

For the CDR3, the DNA is TGTGCCAGCAGTCCCAACTCCTACAATGAGCAGTTCTTC. It encodes CASSPNSYNEQFF. V and J are TRBV27 and TRBJ2-1; no firm D call. The germline CDR1 and CDR2 sequences are MNHEY and SMNVEV (reference sequence). The CDR3 sequence is 13 residues long. Trimming removed 5 bases from V and 0 bases from J, with 5 bases in between.

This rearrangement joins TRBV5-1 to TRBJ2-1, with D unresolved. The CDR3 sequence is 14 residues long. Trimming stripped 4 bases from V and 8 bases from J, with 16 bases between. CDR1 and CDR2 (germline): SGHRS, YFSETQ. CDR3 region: CASSKTGVGHEQFF. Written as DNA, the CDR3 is TGCGCCAGCAGCAAAACCGGAGTGGGTCATGAGCAGTTCTTC. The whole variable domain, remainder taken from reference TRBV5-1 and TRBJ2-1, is KAGVTQTPRYLIKTRGQQVTLSCSPISGHRSVSWYQQTPGQGLQFLFEYFSETQRNKGNFPGRFSGRQFSNSRSEMNVSTLELGDSALYLCASSKTGVGHEQFFGPGTRLTVL.

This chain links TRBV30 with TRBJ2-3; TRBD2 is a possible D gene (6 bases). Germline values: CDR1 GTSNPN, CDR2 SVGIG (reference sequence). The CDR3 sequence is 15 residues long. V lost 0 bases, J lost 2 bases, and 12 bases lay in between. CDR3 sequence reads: CAWSVRGTFTDTQYF. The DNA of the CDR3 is TGTGCCTGGAGTGTACGGGGGACCTTCACAGATACGCAGTATTTT.

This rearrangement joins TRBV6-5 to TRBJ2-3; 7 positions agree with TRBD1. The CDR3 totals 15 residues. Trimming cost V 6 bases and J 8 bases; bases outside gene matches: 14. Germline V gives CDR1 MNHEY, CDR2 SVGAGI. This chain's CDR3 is CASREPGQRAGTQYF. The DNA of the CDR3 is TGTGCCAGCAGGGAACCGGGACAGAGGGCTGGTACGCAGTATTTT.

CDR3 sequence: CASSKTGGMNTEAFF. In nucleotides, the CDR3 is TGTGCCAGCAGTAAGACAGGGGGGATGAACACTGAAGCTTTCTTT. This chain uses TRBV6-5 with TRBJ1-1; 9 positions agree with TRBD1. CDR1 is MNHEY and CDR2 is SVGAGI in the germline V gene. The CDR3 is 15 residues long. The V and J ends lost 5 bases and 0 bases, in that order; junction bases with no gene match: 4.